A selection of T cell receptor beta chains follows, all from one sample in a study of T cell repertoires in cytomegalovirus infection. The antigens these receptors bind are not known. TCRdb independently ran MiXCR on the reads; one entry per CDR3 protein. The sample yields some 62,000 distinct CDR3 sequences, around 20% seen once. The sequences come from CD8+ T cells from cultured PBMCs, collected from culture after CMV antigen stimulation. Receptors originate from a human donor in good health (CMV status not recorded). Some clones in this sample may be carry-over from other donors' samples. Each CDR3 is given with its conserved first and last residue. D genes are given only for firm matches. For some rows the clone size is stated as once, few or many, or as a class when expanded; others skip it.

- | - | TRBJ2-7 | TRBV12-3/TRBV12-4 | TGTGCCAGCTCATTCGGGGGGCCTGGCTACGAGCAGTACTTC | CASSFGGPGYEQYF
few | TRBD1 | TRBJ1-2 | TRBV7-2 | TGTGCCAGCAGCTTACGTGACAGGGGAAACTATGGCTACACCTTC | CASSLRDRGNYGYTF
- | - | TRBJ1-1 | TRBV12-5 | TGTGCTAGTGGTTTGGTACTGGACCCAATGGTACCCCTCAACACTGAAGCTTTCTTT | CASGLVLDPMVPLNTEAFF
- | TRBD2 | TRBJ2-7 | TRBV6-2/TRBV6-3 | TGTGCCAGCAGTTACGCTAGCGGGTTAACCTACGAGCAGTACTTC | CASSYASGLTYEQYF
- | TRBD1 | TRBJ1-2 | TRBV12-3/TRBV12-4 | TGTGCCAGCACCAACCGGGACAGTCCTTATGGCTACACCTTC | CASTNRDSPYGYTF
- | - | TRBJ1-5 | TRBV7-8 | TGTGCCAGCACAGCTCTCAGGGTTGAAATTAGCAATCAGCCCCAGCATTTT | CASTALRVEISNQPQHF
few | - | TRBJ2-7 | TRBV6-1 | TGTGCCAGCAGATTACAGGGCTACGAGCAGTACTTC | CASRLQGYEQYF
few | TRBD1 | TRBJ2-5 | TRBV7-2 | TGTGCCAGCAGCTTAAAATCGGGACAGACCCTAGAGGAAGAGACCCAGTACTTC | CASSLKSGQTLEEETQYF
- | - | TRBJ1-1 | TRBV27 | TGTGCCAGCAGTTGGGTTCGGGGCGCTGAAGCTTTCTTT | CASSWVRGAEAFF
- | TRBD1 | TRBJ1-5 | TRBV7-8 | TGTGCCAGCAGCTTAGGGGACAGGGCTAGCAATCAGCCCCAGCATTTT | CASSLGDRASNQPQHF
- | TRBD1 | TRBJ2-7 | TRBV4-1 | TGCGCCAGCAGCCAGCGGGAAACACGGGACAGGGTGCGCGAGCAGTACTTC | CASSQRETRDRVREQYF
few | - | TRBJ2-5 | TRBV7-6 | TGTGCCAGCAGCCCTGGCAGGGAACTCAAAGAGACCCAGTACTTC | CASSPGRELKETQYF
- | - | TRBJ2-7 | TRBV7-6 | TGTGCCAGCAGCGGAACAGGTGGGGCTCTAAACTACGAGCAGTACTTC | CASSGTGGALNYEQYF
few | - | TRBJ1-5 | TRBV23-1 | TGCGCCAGCAGTCAATCGGGACACGGGGATCAGCCCCAGCATTTT | CASSQSGHGDQPQHF
- | - | TRBJ1-4 | TRBV2 | TGTGCCAACGGCGGGGCCGATGAAAAACTGTTTTTT | CANGGADEKLFF
many | TRBD2 | TRBJ2-3 | TRBV6-5 | TGTGCCAGCGGTCCGGGACTAGGCGTGCTGGCGAACACAGATACGCAGTATTTT | CASGPGLGVLANTDTQYF
few | TRBD1 | TRBJ1-1 | TRBV15 | TGTGCCACCAGAGGGGACAGGGCGCTCGGTGAAGCTTTCTTT | CATRGDRALGEAFF
once | - | TRBJ2-7 | TRBV7-6 | TGTGCCAGCAGCTTAGAGCAGGGTAGCGTCTACGAGCAGTACTTC | CASSLEQGSVYEQYF
few | - | TRBJ1-2 | TRBV5-6 | TGTGCCAGCAGCTTGGCCCCCGTCCCGTACGACGGCTACACCTTC | CASSLAPVPYDGYTF
once | - | TRBJ1-5 | TRBV6-2/TRBV6-3 | TGTGCCAGCAGTTACGGGGGTTTCCAGCCCCAGCATTTT | CASSYGGFQPQHF
- | - | TRBJ1-3 | TRBV28 | TGTGCCAGCAGCCGCGCAATAAATCCTGGAAACACCATATATTTT | CASSRAINPGNTIYF
- | - | TRBJ2-7 | TRBV20-1 | TGCAGTGCTAGCTGGGGGTCATACGAGCAGTACTTC | CSASWGSYEQYF
few | - | TRBJ1-5 | TRBV7-9 | TGTGCCAGCAGCTTAGAGGGGGTTCCTAATCAGCCCCAGCATTTT | CASSLEGVPNQPQHF
few | - | TRBJ2-2 | TRBV28 | TGTGCCAGCAGTTGGGATGTCACCGGGGAGCTGTTTTTT | CASSWDVTGELFF
- | TRBD1 | TRBJ2-1 | TRBV6-2/TRBV6-3 | TGTGCCAGCACTGCACAGGGGTCCTACAATGAGCAGTTCTTC | CASTAQGSYNEQFF
medium-sized | - | TRBJ1-5 | TRBV6-2/TRBV6-3 | TGTGCCAGCAGCGGTGGACTCAATCAGCCCCAGCATTTT | CASSGGLNQPQHF
- | TRBD2 | TRBJ2-4 | TRBV7-6 | TGTGCCAGCAGCGGGACTAGCGGGGGGGCGGGAAACATTCAGTACTTC | CASSGTSGGAGNIQYF
few | - | TRBJ2-2 | TRBV7-9 | TGTGCCAGCAGCCTCCCGGCGGAGCTGTTTTTT | CASSLPAELFF
- | - | TRBJ1-1 | TRBV15 | TGTGCCACCAGCAGGCCCGGCGGGACTGAAGCTTTCTTT | CATSRPGGTEAFF
- | - | TRBJ1-5 | TRBV7-2 | TGCGCCAGCAGCTTGGACAGCAATCAGCCCCAGCATTTT | CASSLDSNQPQHF
few | - | TRBJ1-1 | TRBV6-6 | TGTGCCAGCAGTATCCTGGTGGGGACTGAAGCTTTCTTT | CASSILVGTEAFF
- | TRBD1 | TRBJ1-6 | TRBV7-6 | TGTGCCAGCAGCTTATACGACAGGGAATTTTATAATTCACCCCTCCACTTT | CASSLYDREFYNSPLHF